These 30 T cell receptor beta chains share one sample of origin, sequenced in a study of molecular identifiers for immune sequencing clone quantification. TCRdb re-called the PCR reads through MiXCR, storing one row per CDR3 protein. The data show more than 550,000 distinct CDR3 sequences, roughly 23% seen once. Source material: naive CD8+ T cells from blood, with Jurkat cell RNA spiked in. The subset was: FACS-sorted CD8+CD4-CCR7+CD45RA+ naive T cells. The receptor source for this set is a human donor in good health. Some libraries in this study had Jurkat cell RNA spiked in.

This clonotype turned up a few times. The junction and the germline gene differ at one end; a read error may be behind it. V and J are TRBV19 and TRBJ2-7, with D perhaps being TRBD1 or TRBD2 (6 bases each). From germline, CDR1 is LNHDA and CDR2 SQIVND (reference sequence). The CDR3 loop spans 17 amino acids. CDR3: CASRNFIGGQGSVCEGF. As DNA, the CDR3 is TGTGCCAGTAGGAATTTTATCGGGGGACAAGGGTCAGTCTGCGAAGGTTTC.

In this sample, this clonotype turned up many times. The chain combines TRBV18 with TRBJ2-7; D may correspond to TRBD1 or TRBD2 (5 bases each). Germline lookup yields CDR1 KGHSH and CDR2 LQKENI. The CDR3 totals 16 residues. Trimming took 1 base from V and 2 from J, leaving 15 bases between them. The CDR3 nucleotides read TGTGCCAGCTCACCACTCGGGACCGTTTTCACCTACGAGCAGTACTTC. It specifies CASSPLGTVFTYEQYF.

This clonotype was found a few times. The chain carries TRBV7-2 and TRBJ2-1, with D possibly matching TRBD2 (6 bases). Germline V gene lookup returns CDR1 SGHTA and CDR2 FQGNSA. The V end was cut by 6 bases, the J end by 4 bases, with 16 bases between. The CDR3 is made up of 15 amino acids. The CDR3 protein is CASRPFGGEYNEQFF. The CDR3 coding sequence is TGTGCCAGCAGGCCATTTGGCGGGGAGTACAATGAGCAGTTCTTC.

This clonotype was seen many times. Germline is not matched at one junction end, which may reflect a read error. The rearrangement joins TRBV12-3 or TRBV12-4 to TRBJ2-7, with D uncertain. This CDR3 region has 11 residues. The DNA for the CDR3 is TGTGCCAGCAGCTTAGGCGTGGAGCAGTACTTC. It encodes CASSLGVEQYF.

This clonotype occurred many times. The chain employs TRBV13 and TRBJ2-3, with 10 bases lining up with TRBD1. V dropped 9 bases and J dropped 5; count of bases not matched to a gene: 2. CDR3 size: 12 residues. In germline, CDR1 is PRHDT, CDR2 FYEKMQ (reference sequence). The CDR3 sequence is CASGQGEDTQYF. The CDR3, as DNA: TGTGCCAGTGGACAGGGGGAAGATACGCAGTATTTT.

Comments on this clonotype: A much larger clone is a single base away; this may be a read error. The chain is built from TRBV7-2 and TRBJ1-5; D perhaps matches TRBD1 (6 bases). This CDR3 has 15 residues. Germline CDR1 and CDR2: SGHTA and FQGNSA. The CDR3 coding sequence is TGTGCCAGCAGTAACACCCGGGACAAAAATCAGCCCCCGCATTTT. Its protein is CASSNTRDKNQPPHF.

Turning to this clonotype: A read error may explain this, as a much larger clone is one base away. CDR3 nucleotides: TGTACCAGCAGTTTCTCCGGGGGACTAGCGGGGGGACGACCCTACGAGCAGTACTTC. Translation: CTSSFSGGLAGGRPYEQYF. This rearrangement joins TRBV6-5 to TRBJ2-7; TRBD2 aligns across 15 bases. In germline, CDR1 is MNHEY, CDR2 SVGAGI. The CDR3 is made up of 19 amino acids.

The table lists this clonotype with many counts. The chain employs TRBV4-3 and TRBJ1-1; 10 bases are a match to TRBD1. V lost 0 bases and J lost 6; bases outside the gene matches: 13. The CDR3 is 18 residues long. CDR1 LGHNA and CDR2 YSLEER come from the germline V gene. The CDR3 sequence is CASSQDRQGARPAAEAFF. Here the CDR3 DNA reads TGCGCCAGCAGCCAAGATCGACAGGGGGCACGCCCCGCCGCTGAAGCTTTCTTT.

A note on this clonotype: It may be a read error: a sequence one base away is much more abundant. The V and J genes are TRBV4-3 and TRBJ1-1, with D tentatively TRBD1 (6 bases). There are 16 residues in the CDR3. V lost 0 bases and J 3 bases, leaving 14 bases between the germline ends. The germline V gene encodes CDR1 LGHNA and CDR2 YSLEER. In nucleotides, the CDR3 is TGCGCCAGCAGCCAAGATTCCACAAGACAGGACACTGAAGCTTTCTTT. This sequence encodes CASSQDSTRQDTEAFF.

This clonotype came up a few times. The V and J genes are TRBV4-3 and TRBJ2-7; D might be TRBD2 (5 bases). V lost 2 bases, J lost 2 bases, and 19 bases lay in between. The CDR3 sequence is 17 residues long. Looked up from germline, CDR1 is LGHNA and CDR2 is YSLEER. CDR3 DNA sequence: TGCGCCAGCAGCCAAAAGCTCCTTGAGGGTCCAACCTACGAGCAGTACTTC. Encoded protein: CASSQKLLEGPTYEQYF.

This clonotype has a handful of counts. The J gene is TRBJ2-7, the V gene TRBV19; D perhaps matches TRBD1 (6 bases). Trimming pared 5 bases from V and 3 bases from J, leaving 17 bases between. Germline values: CDR1 LNHDA, CDR2 SQIVND (reference sequence). This CDR3 contains 15 residues. The CDR3 DNA reads TGTGCCAGTAGTGTGACGGACAGCCGAGGCTACGAGCAGTACTTC. As protein: CASSVTDSRGYEQYF.

At least ten counts were recorded for this clonotype. The chain couples TRBV19 to TRBJ2-3, with D maybe TRBD1 (6 bases). Germline-derived CDR1 and CDR2 are LNHDA and SQIVND (reference sequence). Trimming took off 4 bases at V and 6 bases at J, with 20 bases between the two ends. The CDR3 consists of 16 residues. The CDR3 loop is CASSNGQRSFLDTQYF. CDR3 nucleotide sequence: TGTGCCAGTAGTAACGGACAGCGCAGTTTCCTCGATACGCAGTATTTT. Variable domain in full (rest from reference TRBV19 and TRBJ2-3): DGGITQSPKYLFRKEGQNVTLSCEQNLNHDAMYWYRQDPGQGLRLIYYSQIVNDFQKGDIAEGYSVSREKKESFPLTVTSAQKNPTAFYLCASSNGQRSFLDTQYFGPGTRLTVL.

Ten or more counts support this clonotype. The chain combines TRBV20-1 with TRBJ2-7; D may be TRBD1 (6 bases). From germline, CDR1 is DFQATT and CDR2 SNEGSKA (reference sequence). Trimming pared 0 bases from V and 3 bases from J, leaving 15 bases between. The CDR3 has 15 amino acids. CDR3 sequence (DNA): TGCAGTGCTAGAGAACAGGGAGCAGCTGTCTACGAGCAGTACTTC. Protein: CSAREQGAAVYEQYF.

V usage is TRBV6-1 and J usage is TRBJ1-5, with D possibly TRBD1 on 5 matching bases. V was pared by 0 bases and J by 6 bases, with 18 bases between. Germline lookup yields CDR1 MNHNS and CDR2 SASEGT. The CDR3 runs to 17 residues. The CDR3 is CASSEALGPVVRQPQHF. CDR3 nucleotides: TGTGCCAGCAGTGAAGCCCTGGGACCAGTGGTTCGTCAGCCCCAGCATTTT.

In its sample, this clonotype was seen many times. This chain connects TRBV7-8 to TRBJ2-3; D is unclear. V lost 3 bases and J lost 2, with 3 bases in between. CDR1 is SGHVS, CDR2 FQNEAQ, per germline. The CDR3 is 12 amino acids. CDR3 loop: CASSFFTDTQYF. The DNA of the CDR3 is TGTGCCAGCAGCTTCTTCACAGATACGCAGTATTTT.

This clonotype was counted between two and nine times. CDR3 in DNA: TGTGCCAGCAGCCCCGGCAGTCTGTACGCGACTGAAGCTTTCTTT. The encoded protein is CASSPGSLYATEAFF. This chain joins TRBV27 and TRBJ1-1; D remains ambiguous. The CDR3 sequence is 15 residues long. V lost 6 bases, J lost 5 bases, and 19 bases lay in between. Germline CDR1 and CDR2: MNHEY and SMNVEV (reference sequence).

The chain joins TRBV13 to TRBJ2-7; D might be TRBD1 (6 bases). The germline CDR1 and CDR2 sequences are PRHDT and FYEKMQ (reference sequence). Trimming cost V 0 bases and J 3 bases, with 9 bases left between them. This CDR3 contains 14 residues. The CDR3 loop reads CASSLGNRDYEQYF. The DNA of the CDR3 is TGTGCCAGCAGCTTAGGAAACAGGGACTACGAGCAGTACTTC.

The chain has TRBV27 and TRBJ2-7, with D hard to call. The CDR3 is made up of 14 amino acids. Germline V gene sequence: CDR1 MNHEY, CDR2 SMNVEV (reference sequence). Trimming left V 6 bases short and J 0 bases short, with 12 bases between. CDR3 in amino acids: CASRILHSSYEQYF. DNA for the CDR3: TGTGCCAGCAGAATTTTGCACAGCTCCTACGAGCAGTACTTC.

About this clonotype: At one boundary the junction diverges from the germline segment, which might be a read error. The chain uses TRBV13 and TRBJ1-3; tentatively, D is TRBD1 (5 bases). From germline, CDR1 is PRHDT and CDR2 FYEKMQ (reference sequence). The CDR3 length is 16 residues. The CDR3 is CASSFNRQSSENTIYF. The CDR3 DNA is TGTGCCAGCAGCTTTAACAGGCAAAGCTCTGAAAACACCATATATTTT.

This clonotype has a handful of counts. This rearrangement joins TRBV7-3 to TRBJ1-3; TRBD1 is a possible D gene (5 bases). The length of the CDR3 is 15 residues. The V gene lost 5 bases and the J gene lost 1 base, with 12 bases spanning the gap. Per the germline V gene, CDR1 is SGHTA and CDR2 is FQGTGA. CDR3 in amino acids: CASSPDAGSGNTIYF. In nucleotides, the CDR3 is TGTGCCAGCAGCCCAGATGCAGGGTCTGGAAACACCATATATTTT.

Of note for this clonotype: At one end the junction does not follow the germline gene, possibly because of a read error. CDR3 coding DNA: TGTGTCTGGAGTGGGACAGGGGGAGCCTACAATGAGCAGTTCTTC. Protein: CVWSGTGGAYNEQFF. The chain is built from TRBV30 and TRBJ2-1, with TRBD1 matching over 11 bases. There are 15 residues in the CDR3. Germline CDR1 is GTSNPN and CDR2 is SVGIG (reference sequence).

This clonotype was observed at least ten times. The V gene is TRBV2, the J gene TRBJ2-3; 7 nucleotides align to TRBD1. Germline V gives CDR1 SNHLY, CDR2 FYNNEI. V was clipped by 4 bases and J by 4 bases; unmatched bases: 8. CDR3 length: 15 amino acids. CDR3 bases: TGTGCCAGCAGTGGGGACAGTTTTATCCCAGATACGCAGTATTTT. Amino acids: CASSGDSFIPDTQYF.

V is TRBV12-3 or TRBV12-4 and J is TRBJ2-5; 7 nucleotides line up with TRBD1. This CDR3 region has 14 residues. V was clipped by 6 bases and J by 4 bases; unmatched bases: 8. CDR3 residues: CASSQTGLGETQYF. CDR3 DNA sequence: TGTGCCAGCAGCCAGACAGGGCTGGGAGAGACCCAGTACTTC.

This clonotype was detected only a few times. V is TRBV2 and J is TRBJ2-3; 8 bases line up with TRBD1. The CDR3 covers 16 residues. V gave up 6 bases and J gave up 0 bases; unmatched junction bases: 8. CDR1 is SNHLY, CDR2 FYNNEI, per germline. CDR3 sequence reads: CASSTGGTPSTDTQYF. DNA for the CDR3: TGTGCCAGCAGCACAGGGGGGACACCTAGCACAGATACGCAGTATTTT.

The V and J genes are TRBV6-2 or TRBV6-3 and TRBJ1-5; D uncertain. Germline V CDR1 and CDR2: MNHEY, SVGEGT. Trimming removed 4 bases at V and 7 bases at J, with 11 bases between. The CDR3 is made up of 13 amino acids. DNA of the CDR3: TGTGCCAGCAGTTTATTCGTACGGCAGCCCCAGCATTTT. It specifies CASSLFVRQPQHF.

This clonotype showed up just a few times. The J gene is TRBJ2-3, the V gene TRBV6-2 or TRBV6-3; D gene uncertain. The V end lost 6 bases, the J end lost 0 bases, and 16 bases lay between the germline ends. The CDR3 has 16 residues. CDR1 and CDR2 (germline): MNHEY, SVGEGT. The CDR3 here is CASSPYGSSSTDTQYF. CDR3 nucleotide sequence: TGTGCCAGCAGCCCCTACGGTTCCTCTAGCACAGATACGCAGTATTTT.

Regarding this clonotype: Just one base apart from a much larger clone, this may be a read error. V is TRBV4-1 and J is TRBJ1-4, with D hard to call. The CDR3 is made up of 15 amino acids. CDR1 MGHRA and CDR2 YSYEKL come from the germline V gene. V was cut by 3 bases and J by 8 bases, with 16 bases left in between. The CDR3 DNA follows: TGCGCCAGCAGCCAGGATACATCCCTAAGCGAAAAACTGTTTTTT. Amino acids: CASSQDTSLSEKLFF.

This clonotype was recorded at least ten times. The chain uses TRBV20-1 and TRBJ2-2; 8 positions agree with TRBD1. Germline-derived CDR1 and CDR2 are DFQATT and SNEGSKA (reference sequence). The CDR3 has 15 residues. Trimming removed 3 bases from V and 2 bases from J; junction bases left unmatched: 5. The CDR3, as DNA: TGCAGTGCTAGGACAGACAGGGGTAACACCGGGGAGCTGTTTTTT. It codes for CSARTDRGNTGELFF.

This clonotype has a handful of counts. This chain joins TRBV7-2 and TRBJ2-7, with D possibly being TRBD1 (5 bases). V was clipped by 5 bases and J by 3 bases, with 11 bases between them. The CDR3 extends over 13 amino acids. CDR1 is SGHTA, CDR2 FQGNSA, per germline. For the CDR3, the DNA is TGTGCCAGCAGCCACAGGCGAGACTACGAGCAGTACTTC. The encoded protein is CASSHRRDYEQYF.

Regarding this clonotype: Being one base from a much bigger clone, this may be a read error. The gene calls are TRBV12-3 or TRBV12-4 and TRBJ1-1; D is undetermined. This CDR3 spans 12 amino acids. Trimming took off 1 base at V and 9 bases at J, with 9 bases between the two ends. The CDR3 nucleotides are TGTGCCAGCAGTTTAGGCGGCAATCAAGCTTTCTTT. Encoded protein: CASSLGGNQAFF.